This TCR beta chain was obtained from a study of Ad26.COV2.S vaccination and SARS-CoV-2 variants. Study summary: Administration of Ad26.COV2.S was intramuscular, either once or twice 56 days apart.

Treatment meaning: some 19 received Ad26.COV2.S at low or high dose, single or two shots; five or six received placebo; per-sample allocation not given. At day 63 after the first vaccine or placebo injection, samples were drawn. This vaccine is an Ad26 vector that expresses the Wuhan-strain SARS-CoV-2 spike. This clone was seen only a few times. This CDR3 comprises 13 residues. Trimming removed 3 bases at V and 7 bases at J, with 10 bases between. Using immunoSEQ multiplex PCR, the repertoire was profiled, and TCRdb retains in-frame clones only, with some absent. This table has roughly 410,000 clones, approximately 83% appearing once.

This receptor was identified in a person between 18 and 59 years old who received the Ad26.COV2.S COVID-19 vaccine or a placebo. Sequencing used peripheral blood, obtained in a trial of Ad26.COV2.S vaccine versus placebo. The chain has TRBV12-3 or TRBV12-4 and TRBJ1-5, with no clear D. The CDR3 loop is CASSLARWQPQHF. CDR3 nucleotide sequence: TGTGCCAGCAGTTTGGCCCGATGGCAGCCCCAGCATTTT.